This is a list of T cell receptor beta chains from one sample in a study of T cells in localized non-small cell lung cancer. Only in-frame clones appear in the TCRdb table, and some are missing; sequencing was by immunoSEQ multiplex PCR. The sample lists about 72,000 clones, roughly 86% occurring once. This specimen was peripheral blood, taken before any cancer treatment. The receptors shown here come from a female donor of 60 years or more with stage I lung adenocarcinoma. Both conserved end residues are part of each CDR3. Each record gives: D gene, V gene, CDR3 length, clone size, J gene, CDR3 protein, CDR3 DNA. The D gene is left open where the match is weak. Some rows have no size entry. The others give once, few or many, or a class for an expanded clone.

TRBD2	TRBV14	16	-	TRBJ2-3	CASSQDRLAGIDTQYF	TGTGCCAGCAGCCAAGATCGACTAGCGGGGATAGATACGCAGTATTTT
-	TRBV19	13	-	TRBJ1-5	CASSHGFNQPQHF	TGTGCCAGTAGTCACGGATTCAATCAGCCCCAGCATTTT
-	TRBV2	14	-	TRBJ1-5	CASSSNPGNQPQHF	TGTGCCAGCAGTTCAAACCCGGGCAATCAGCCCCAGCATTTT
TRBD2	TRBV5-1	16	many	TRBJ2-5	CASSSGVAGVQETQYF	TGCGCCAGCAGCTCGGGGGTGGCGGGAGTCCAAGAGACCCAGTACTTC
TRBD1	TRBV7-3	17	once	TRBJ2-2	CASSLIGQGSGTGELFF	TGTGCCAGCAGCTTAATAGGACAGGGCTCGGGAACCGGGGAGCTGTTTTTT
-	TRBV7-6	14	-	TRBJ2-7	CASSLASGDYEQYF	TGTGCCAGCAGCTTAGCGTCAGGGGATTACGAGCAGTACTTC
-	TRBV25-1	16	-	TRBJ2-5	CASSASTGTDQETQYF	TGTGCCAGCAGTGCATCTACCGGGACTGATCAAGAGACCCAGTACTTC
TRBD2	TRBV11-2	16	few	TRBJ2-3	CASRVGLAGEVDTQYF	TGTGCCAGCAGAGTCGGTCTAGCGGGGGAGGTAGATACGCAGTATTTT
-	TRBV19	14	few	TRBJ2-1	CASKEAGEVDEQFF	TGTGCCAGTAAGGAAGCCGGAGAGGTCGATGAGCAGTTCTTC
-	TRBV19	16	-	TRBJ1-5	CASSTYSPPGNQPQHF	TGTGCCAGTAGTACGTATTCCCCCCCAGGCAATCAGCCCCAGCATTTT
TRBD1	TRBV6-5	14	-	TRBJ1-1	CASRDRAMNTEAFF	TGTGCCAGCAGAGACAGGGCTATGAACACTGAAGCTTTCTTT
-	TRBV30	13	-	TRBJ1-5	CAWSDGPGQPQHF	TGTGCCTGGAGCGACGGACCTGGGCAGCCCCAGCATTTT
-	TRBV5-1	14	few	TRBJ1-1	CASSLGPQNTEAFF	TGCGCCAGCAGCTTGGGGCCACAGAACACTGAAGCTTTCTTT
-	TRBV10-3	15	-	TRBJ2-7	CAISDADRSSYEQYF	TGTGCCATCAGTGATGCCGACAGAAGCTCCTACGAGCAGTACTTC
TRBD2	TRBV5-4	16	-	TRBJ2-3	CASSYSRGGGTDTQYF	TGTGCCAGCAGCTATTCTCGGGGGGGAGGCACAGATACGCAGTATTTT
-	TRBV9	13	-	TRBJ1-1	CASSAGQNTEAFF	TGTGCCAGCAGCGCGGGACAGAACACTGAAGCTTTCTTT
TRBD1	TRBV5-6	16	few	TRBJ1-5	CASSRGTGEDNQPQHF	TGTGCCAGCAGCCGAGGGACAGGGGAGGACAATCAGCCCCAGCATTTT
-	TRBV27	12	once	TRBJ2-3	CASSPSTDTQYF	TGTGCCAGCAGTCCTAGCACAGATACGCAGTATTTT
-	TRBV11-2	14	-	TRBJ2-7	CASSLGGGAYEQYF	TGTGCCAGCAGCTTAGGCGGGGGCGCCTACGAGCAGTACTTC
-	TRBV11-2	15	-	TRBJ2-7	CASSLVGRGSYEQYF	TGTGCCAGCAGCTTAGTGGGCAGGGGTAGCTACGAGCAGTACTTC
-	TRBV5-6	16	-	TRBJ1-6	CASSLAGGSANSPLHF	TGTGCCAGCAGCTTGGCTGGTGGCAGCGCCAATTCACCCCTCCACTTT
-	TRBV6-5	15	-	TRBJ1-2	CASSYSFGSEGGYTF	TGTGCCAGCAGTTACTCGTTCGGGTCGGAGGGTGGCTACACCTTC
TRBD1	TRBV4-1	15	-	TRBJ1-2	CASSLETGRFYGYTF	TGCGCCAGCAGCCTAGAGACAGGGCGATTCTATGGCTACACCTTC
-	TRBV18	13	-	TRBJ1-1	CASSPARATEAFF	TGTGCCAGCTCACCAGCCAGGGCCACTGAAGCTTTCTTT
-	TRBV6-5	10	-	TRBJ2-7	CASRFVKQYF	TGTGCCAGCAGATTTGTGAAGCAGTACTTC
-	TRBV27	13	-	TRBJ2-5	CASLGTGQETQYF	TGTGCCAGCCTTGGAACAGGGCAAGAGACCCAGTACTTC
-	TRBV5-4	14	-	TRBJ1-2	CASSLEVSDYGYTF	TGTGCCAGCAGCTTGGAGGTCTCCGACTATGGCTACACCTTC
-	TRBV12-5	14	-	TRBJ2-3	CASGPLTSTDTQYF	TGTGCTAGTGGGCCGTTAACTAGCACAGATACGCAGTATTTT
TRBD2	TRBV25-1	15	-	TRBJ2-7	CASSDTGGNPYEQYF	TGTGCCAGCAGTGACACGGGAGGGAACCCCTACGAGCAGTACTTC
TRBD1	TRBV10-3	14	-	TRBJ1-1	CAISKTGTDDEAFF	TGTGCCATCAGTAAAACCGGGACAGACGATGAAGCTTTCTTT
-	TRBV9	15	-	TRBJ1-3	CASSVAGGVGNTIYF	TGTGCCAGCAGCGTAGCCGGAGGGGTGGGAAACACCATATATTTT
-	TRBV2	12	once	TRBJ1-1	CARGRGSTEAFF	TGTGCCAGAGGAAGGGGTTCCACTGAAGCTTTCTTT
TRBD2	TRBV6-6	16	-	TRBJ2-7	CASSYSAGGSSYEQYF	TGTGCCAGCAGTTACTCGGCGGGCGGGAGTTCCTACGAGCAGTACTTC
TRBD1	TRBV7-9	17	-	TRBJ2-6	CASTTDREIAGANVLTF	TGTGCCAGCACCACCGACAGGGAGATCGCTGGGGCCAACGTCCTGACTTTC
-	TRBV7-3	13	-	TRBJ1-3	CASSLARDSAIYF	TGTGCCAGCAGTTTAGCGAGAGATAGTGCCATATATTTT
-	TRBV19	13	-	TRBJ1-2	CASSIGPGYGYTF	TGTGCCAGTAGTATAGGGCCTGGTTATGGCTACACCTTC
-	TRBV6-1	13	-	TRBJ1-1	CAIRVRRNTEAFF	TGTGCCATCCGGGTTAGAAGGAACACTGAAGCTTTCTTT
-	TRBV19	13	-	TRBJ2-2	CASMARKTGELFF	TGTGCCAGTATGGCCCGGAAGACCGGGGAGCTGTTTTTT
TRBD2	TRBV10-1	15	-	TRBJ2-7	CASSESGTKSYEQYF	TGCGCCAGCAGTGAGTCCGGGACTAAATCCTACGAGCAGTACTTC
-	TRBV11-3	15	-	TRBJ2-7	CASSPGTAGVYEQYF	TGTGCCAGCAGCCCCGGGACAGCGGGGGTTTACGAGCAGTACTTC
-	TRBV7-9	14	-	TRBJ1-4	CASSLALKGEKLFF	TGTGCCAGCAGCTTAGCGCTAAAGGGTGAAAAACTGTTTTTT
-	TRBV5-4	15	-	TRBJ2-6	CASSLGGAGANVLTF	TGTGCCAGCAGCTTGGGAGGGGCTGGGGCCAACGTCCTGACTTTC
TRBD2	TRBV6-4	15	-	TRBJ2-1	CASSESGGPNSEQFF	TGTGCCAGCAGTGAATCGGGGGGGCCTAACAGTGAGCAGTTCTTC
TRBD1	TRBV27	15	-	TRBJ1-1	CASSPAGTVNTEAFF	TGTGCCAGCAGTCCCGCCGGGACAGTGAACACTGAAGCTTTCTTT
-	TRBV6-6	14	once	TRBJ2-5	CASKRTQGGETQYF	TGTGCCAGCAAAAGGACTCAGGGAGGCGAGACCCAGTACTTC
TRBD1	TRBV4-2	15	once	TRBJ2-7	CASSQVGQGAYEQYF	TGTGCCAGCAGCCAAGTGGGCCAGGGGGCCTACGAGCAGTACTTC
-	TRBV5-6	12	-	TRBJ2-7	CASTSQSYEQYF	TGTGCCAGCACCTCTCAGAGTTACGAGCAGTACTTC
TRBD1	TRBV10-2	11	few	TRBJ1-1	CASIQGTEAFF	TGCGCCAGCATACAGGGGACTGAAGCTTTCTTT
TRBD2	TRBV19	14	-	TRBJ2-7	CASKSGTSVYEQYF	TGTGCCAGTAAGTCTGGGACTAGCGTGTACGAGCAGTACTTC
TRBD1	TRBV5-4	17	-	TRBJ2-6	CASSPAGGTSGANVLTF	TGTGCCAGCAGTCCTGCAGGGGGCACCTCTGGGGCCAACGTCCTGACTTTC
-	TRBV11-2	17	few	TRBJ2-3	CASSERRVSGAKDTQYF	TGTGCCAGCAGCGAGAGACGGGTGTCCGGAGCGAAAGATACGCAGTATTTT
-	TRBV13	14	-	TRBJ1-4	CASTRERDGEKLFF	TGTGCCAGCACCCGAGAGAGGGATGGCGAAAAACTGTTTTTT
TRBD1	TRBV15	14	-	TRBJ1-2	CATSREGQGGGYTF	TGTGCCACCAGCAGAGAGGGACAGGGGGGTGGCTACACCTTC
-	TRBV2	15	few	TRBJ1-6	CASSVGSSYNSPLHF	TGTGCCAGCAGTGTGGGGAGCTCCTATAATTCACCCCTCCACTTT
-	TRBV4-1	15	-	TRBJ1-2	CASSPTAEANYGYTF	TGCGCCAGCAGCCCGACAGCTGAAGCTAACTATGGCTACACCTTC
-	TRBV2	15	-	TRBJ2-7	CASSEGPNPPHEQYF	TGTGCCAGCAGTGAAGGCCCGAACCCACCGCACGAGCAGTACTTC